This T cell receptor beta chain was observed in a study of regulatory T cells in long-lasting Graves disease. This clonotype was found a few times. What it recognizes is unknown. Time point: newly diagnosed GD, antithyroid drugs for less than 3 months. RNA from PBMCs was the source of the TCR library. Study conclusions and caveats: Persistent Graves' patients showed less TCR diversity than newly diagnosed ones. Newly diagnosed patients shared 750 to 1,000 public clonotypes; persistent patients shared about 2,700.

In building TCR beta libraries, iRepertoire HTBI primers were used together with Arm-PCR of CDR3 regions. TCRdb recomputed calls from the multiplex PCR reads with MiXCR, one row per CDR3 protein. The table has about 440,000 distinct CDR3 sequences, over 15% seen once. CDR1 and CDR2 (germline): LGHDT, YNNKEL (reference sequence). V was cut by 4 bases and J by 4 bases, with 11 bases left in between. CDR3 length equals 15 residues. These same data were also listed under a study on T cells in Graves' hyperthyroidism and ophthalmopathy.

The rearrangement uses TRBV3-1 and TRBJ1-6, with D possibly being TRBD1 (6 bases). The sequence was obtained from a woman in her 30s with Graves disease. The source material was peripheral blood mononuclear cells (PBMCs), sampled at new diagnosis, from a patient treated with antithyroid drugs. CDR3 coding DNA: TGTGCCAGCAGCCCGATAGGACAGTATAATTCACCCCTCCACTTT. This encodes CASSPIGQYNSPLHF. Looking up the rest from reference TRBV3-1 and TRBJ1-6 gives the full variable domain: DTAVSQTPKYLVTQMGNDKSIKCEQNLGHDTMYWYKQDSKKFLKIMFSYNNKELIINETVPNRFSPKSPDKAHLNLHINSLELGDSAVYFCASSPIGQYNSPLHFGNGTRLTVT.